A selection of T cell receptor beta chains follows, all from one sample in a study of T cell responses to AZD1222 COVID-19 vaccine. Method: immunoSEQ multiplex PCR; TCRdb's copy keeps in-frame clones and lacks some. The repertoire holds some 130,000 clones, with about nine tenths as singletons. The specimen was peripheral blood, collected 28 days after the second AZD1222 dose. Receptors were obtained from an adult who received the AZD1222 COVID-19 vaccine. CDR3s include the opening cysteine and the closing phenylalanine or tryptophan. The order of the fields is V gene, D gene, J gene, clone size, CDR3 DNA, CDR3 protein. D genes are given only for firm matches. The listing skips clone size in some rows; elsewhere it reads once, few, many or a size class.

TRBV18	-	TRBJ2-7	-	TGTGCCAGCTCACCATATGGCGCGGGACTCTACGAGCAGTACTTC	CASSPYGAGLYEQYF
TRBV6-1	-	TRBJ2-7	-	TGTGCCAGCAGTGAAGGGAGGGGGGGCGAGCAGTACTTC	CASSEGRGGEQYF
TRBV2	-	TRBJ1-2	-	TGTGCCAGCAGTGACTTAGGGTCCTGGGGCTACACCTTC	CASSDLGSWGYTF
TRBV3-1/TRBV3-2	-	TRBJ2-2	-	TGTGCCAGCAGCCAAGTAGGAGGGGGCGGGGAGCTGTTTTTT	CASSQVGGGGELFF
TRBV3-1/TRBV3-2	-	TRBJ2-7	once	TGTGCCAGCAGCCAAAAATCCGAGCAGTACTTC	CASSQKSEQYF
TRBV19	-	TRBJ2-6	few	TGTGCCAGTAGTATAGGGGCCTTCCTGGGGGCCAACGTCCTGACTTTC	CASSIGAFLGANVLTF
TRBV5-4	TRBD2	TRBJ2-1	-	TGTGCCAGCAGACCGGGACTAGCAACCGGGAGCTCCTACAATGAGCAGTTCTTC	CASRPGLATGSSYNEQFF
TRBV7-2	-	TRBJ1-2	once	TGTGCCAGCAGCTTATTGCAGAACTATGGCTACACCTTC	CASSLLQNYGYTF
TRBV28	-	TRBJ1-5	-	TGTGCCAGCAGTTTAATTACGGGGGATCAGCCCCAGCATTTT	CASSLITGDQPQHF
TRBV7-3	-	TRBJ2-5	once	TGTGCCAGCAGCCCTATCGGGGTAGGGACGGGGGAGACCCAGTACTTC	CASSPIGVGTGETQYF
TRBV28	TRBD2	TRBJ2-5	-	TGTGCCAGCAGTTTGCCTAGCGGGAGAAGGGTCCAAGAGACCCAGTACTTC	CASSLPSGRRVQETQYF
TRBV5-1	-	TRBJ1-4	-	TGCGCCAGCAGCTTAGAAGGGTTACGGGATAATGAAAAACTGTTTTTT	CASSLEGLRDNEKLFF
TRBV10-3	-	TRBJ2-1	-	TGTGCCATCAGTGAGTCATGGGGGGCCGGCAATGAGCAGTTCTTC	CAISESWGAGNEQFF
TRBV11-2	-	TRBJ2-2	-	TGTGCCAGCAGCTTTGGACCAGCCACCGGGGAGCTGTTTTTT	CASSFGPATGELFF
TRBV7-2	-	TRBJ1-5	-	TGTGCCAGCAGCTTCACGTCTCTGCAGCCCCAGCATTTT	CASSFTSLQPQHF
TRBV30	TRBD2	TRBJ2-1	-	TGTGCCTGGACCTGGAGCGGGAGCTCATACAATGAGCAGTTCTTC	CAWTWSGSSYNEQFF
TRBV27	-	TRBJ2-3	-	TGTGCCAGCAGTTCCAGGTTGGATACGCAGTATTTT	CASSSRLDTQYF
TRBV3-1/TRBV3-2	TRBD1	TRBJ1-2	-	TGTGCCAGCAGCCAAGAAGGGGGCTACGGTGGCTACACCTTC	CASSQEGGYGGYTF
TRBV30	-	TRBJ1-5	-	TGTGCCTGGGCCCCGGGGGGAGCTATTAGCAATCAGCCCCAGCATTTT	CAWAPGGAISNQPQHF
TRBV7-3	TRBD1	TRBJ2-7	-	TGTGCCAGCAGCCCCGGGACAGGGGGGCGCGAGCAGTACTTC	CASSPGTGGREQYF
TRBV27	-	TRBJ2-3	-	TGTGCCAGCAGCCCGGGACACTCTCTCACAGATACGCAGTATTTT	CASSPGHSLTDTQYF
TRBV5-5	-	TRBJ2-6	-	TGTGCCAGCAGCCCGGCGAGTGGGGCCAACGTCCTGACTTTC	CASSPASGANVLTF
TRBV9	-	TRBJ2-7	-	TGTGCCAGCAGCGTAGCAGGAGCCAGCTCCTACGAGCAGTACTTC	CASSVAGASSYEQYF
TRBV6-5	-	TRBJ2-1	few	TGTGCCAGCAGTTCGCGGGACATCTCCTACAATGAGCAGTTCTTC	CASSSRDISYNEQFF
TRBV19	TRBD1	TRBJ1-2	-	TGTGCCAGTACTCGGGACAGGGGACTTGGCTACACCTTC	CASTRDRGLGYTF
TRBV11-2	-	TRBJ1-6	-	TGTGCCAGCAGCTTCAGGGGCTCGGATTCACCCCTCCACTTT	CASSFRGSDSPLHF
TRBV6-5	TRBD1	TRBJ1-1	-	TGTGCCAGCAGATCCGGACAGGGAACCGTTGAAGCTTTCTTT	CASRSGQGTVEAFF
TRBV6-5	-	TRBJ2-1	-	TGTGCCAGCAGACTTAGCGGAGCTTCCTACAATGAGCAGTTCTTC	CASRLSGASYNEQFF
TRBV6-1	-	TRBJ1-5	-	TGTGCCAGCAGTGAATCGCGGGGATATCAGCCCCAGCATTTT	CASSESRGYQPQHF
TRBV3-1/TRBV3-2	-	TRBJ1-4	-	TGTGCCAGCAGCCCCGGGGGGCGAGGTGCAACTAATGAAAAACTGTTTTTT	CASSPGGRGATNEKLFF
TRBV3-1/TRBV3-2	TRBD2	TRBJ2-7	-	TGTGCCAGCAGCCCCAGGGGGAGCGGGGGGAAGTACTTC	CASSPRGSGGKYF
TRBV3-1/TRBV3-2	-	TRBJ1-2	-	TGTGCCAGCAGCCAAGAGGGGGTTGGTTTACGTGGCTACACCTTC	CASSQEGVGLRGYTF
TRBV2	-	TRBJ2-7	-	TGTGCCAGCAGTGAAGGCCCATACGGACTATCCTACGAGCAGTACTTC	CASSEGPYGLSYEQYF
TRBV6-5	-	TRBJ2-3	-	TGTGCCAGCAGTTACGCACCGCCCCAGGGTTCTACGCAGTATTTT	CASSYAPPQGSTQYF
TRBV2	-	TRBJ2-5	-	TGTGCCAGCAATGCCCTCCTCGGGACCCAGTACTTC	CASNALLGTQYF
TRBV19	-	TRBJ2-2	-	TGTGCCAGTAGTGGATGGGAGACCGGGGAGCTGTTTTTT	CASSGWETGELFF
TRBV11-2	-	TRBJ1-2	-	TGTGCCAGCAGCTTAGAGCCGGCCCCCCTCTATGGCTACACCTTC	CASSLEPAPLYGYTF
TRBV5-4	TRBD2	TRBJ2-7	-	TGTGCCAGCAGCTCAGGACTAGCGCACAAAGGGGACGAGCAGTACTTC	CASSSGLAHKGDEQYF
TRBV4-1	-	TRBJ1-2	-	TGCGCCAGCAGCCCACCGCCAGGGGCGGGTGTCTATGGCTACACCTTC	CASSPPPGAGVYGYTF
TRBV29-1	-	TRBJ2-2	-	TGCAGCGTTGTGCCCAGGGTTACCGCGAACACCGGGGAGCTGTTTTTT	CSVVPRVTANTGELFF
TRBV6-1	TRBD1	TRBJ2-5	-	TGTGCCAGCAGCGAAGGACCGGGACAGGGAACAGAGACCCAGTACTTC	CASSEGPGQGTETQYF
TRBV27	TRBD1	TRBJ1-2	-	TGTGCCAGCAGTTTAATTGGGACAGGGGGGAATGGCTACACCTTC	CASSLIGTGGNGYTF
TRBV19	-	TRBJ2-1	-	TGTGCCAGTAGTCACAAACAGGGTCTCTACAATGAGCAGTTCTTC	CASSHKQGLYNEQFF
TRBV27	-	TRBJ2-7	-	TGTGCCAGCAGTTTATATGGTCCGGATCCCGGAGGCGAGCAGTACTTC	CASSLYGPDPGGEQYF
TRBV6-5	-	TRBJ2-7	-	TGTGCCGCGTGGACCGCCTACGAGCAGTACTTC	CAAWTAYEQYF
TRBV3-1/TRBV3-2	TRBD2	TRBJ2-5	-	TGTGCCAGCAGCCAAAGGGGACTAGCGGGCCAAGAGACCCAGTACTTC	CASSQRGLAGQETQYF
TRBV27	TRBD2	TRBJ2-7	-	TGTGCCAGCAGTTTAAGGACTAGCGGATCCTACGAGCAGTACTTC	CASSLRTSGSYEQYF
TRBV3-1/TRBV3-2	-	TRBJ1-2	once	TGTGCCAGCAGCCAAGTACAGAGTTACACCTTC	CASSQVQSYTF